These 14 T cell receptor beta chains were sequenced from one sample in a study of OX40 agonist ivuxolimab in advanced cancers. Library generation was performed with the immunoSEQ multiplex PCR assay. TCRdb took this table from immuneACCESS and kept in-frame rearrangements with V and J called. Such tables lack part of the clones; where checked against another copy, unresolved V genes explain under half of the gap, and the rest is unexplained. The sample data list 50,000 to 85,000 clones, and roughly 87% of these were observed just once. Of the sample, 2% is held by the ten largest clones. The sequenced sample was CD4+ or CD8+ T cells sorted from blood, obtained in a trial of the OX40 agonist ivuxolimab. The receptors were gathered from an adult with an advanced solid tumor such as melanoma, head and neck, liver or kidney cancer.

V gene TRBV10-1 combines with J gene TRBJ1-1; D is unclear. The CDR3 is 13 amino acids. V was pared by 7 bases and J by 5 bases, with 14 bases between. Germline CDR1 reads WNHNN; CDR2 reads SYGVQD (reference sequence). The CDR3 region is CASTRAGLTEAFF. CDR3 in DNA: TGCGCCAGCACCCGAGCTGGGTTAACTGAAGCTTTCTTT.

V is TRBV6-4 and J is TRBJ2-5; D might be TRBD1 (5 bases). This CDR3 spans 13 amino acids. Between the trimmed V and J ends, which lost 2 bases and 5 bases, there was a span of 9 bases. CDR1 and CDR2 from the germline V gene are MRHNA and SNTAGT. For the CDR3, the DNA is TGTGCCAGCAGTGACAGGCCAGGGGAGACCCAGTACTTC. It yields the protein CASSDRPGETQYF.

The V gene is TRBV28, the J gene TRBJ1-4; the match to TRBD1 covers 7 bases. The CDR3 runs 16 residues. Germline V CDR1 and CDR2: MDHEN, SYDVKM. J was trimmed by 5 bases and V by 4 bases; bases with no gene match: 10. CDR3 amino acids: CASSSLRGQRNEKLFF. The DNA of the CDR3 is TGTGCCAGCAGTTCCCTCCGGGGACAGAGGAATGAAAAACTGTTTTTT. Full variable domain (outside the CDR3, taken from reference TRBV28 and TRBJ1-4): DVKVTQSSRYLVKRTGEKVFLECVQDMDHENMFWYRQDPGLGLRLIYFSYDVKMKEKGDIPEGYSVSREKKERFSLILESASTNQTSMYLCASSSLRGQRNEKLFFGSGTQLSVL.

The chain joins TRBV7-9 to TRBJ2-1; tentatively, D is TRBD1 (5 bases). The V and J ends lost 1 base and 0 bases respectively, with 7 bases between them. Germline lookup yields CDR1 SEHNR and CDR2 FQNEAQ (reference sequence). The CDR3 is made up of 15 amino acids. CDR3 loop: CASSLDQGSYNEQFF. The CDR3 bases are TGTGCCAGCAGCTTAGACCAGGGCTCCTACAATGAGCAGTTCTTC.

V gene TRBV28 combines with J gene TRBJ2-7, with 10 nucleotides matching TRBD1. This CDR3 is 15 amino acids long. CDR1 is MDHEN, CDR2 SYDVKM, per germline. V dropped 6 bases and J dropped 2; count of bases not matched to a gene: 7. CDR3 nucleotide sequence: TGTGCCAGCAGACTAGGGACAGGGGCAACCTACGAGCAGTACTTC. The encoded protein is CASRLGTGATYEQYF.

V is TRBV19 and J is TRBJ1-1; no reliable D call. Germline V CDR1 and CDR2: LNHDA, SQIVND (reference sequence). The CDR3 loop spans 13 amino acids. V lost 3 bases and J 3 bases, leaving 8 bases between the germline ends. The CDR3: CASSIFSDTEAFF. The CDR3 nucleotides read TGTGCCAGTAGTATCTTTTCGGACACTGAAGCTTTCTTT.

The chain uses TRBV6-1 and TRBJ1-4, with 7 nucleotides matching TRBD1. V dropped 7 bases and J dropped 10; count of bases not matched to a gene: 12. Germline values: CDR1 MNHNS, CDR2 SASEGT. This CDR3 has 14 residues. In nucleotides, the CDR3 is TGTGCCAGCATTGGATGGCAGGGGGGCGGAAAACTGTTTTTT. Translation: CASIGWQGGGKLFF.

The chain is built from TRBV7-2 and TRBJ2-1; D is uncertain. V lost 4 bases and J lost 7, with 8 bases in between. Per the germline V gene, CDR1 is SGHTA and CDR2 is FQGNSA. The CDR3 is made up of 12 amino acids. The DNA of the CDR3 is TGTGCCAGCAGCTCAGGTGGGAATGAGCAGTTCTTC. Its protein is CASSSGGNEQFF.

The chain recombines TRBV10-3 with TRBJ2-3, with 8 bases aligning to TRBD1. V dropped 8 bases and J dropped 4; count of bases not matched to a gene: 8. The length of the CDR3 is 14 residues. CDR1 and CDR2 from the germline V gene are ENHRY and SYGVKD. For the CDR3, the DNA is TGTGCCATCCTGGACAGGGCCTTCGCAGATACGCAGTATTTT. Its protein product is CAILDRAFADTQYF.

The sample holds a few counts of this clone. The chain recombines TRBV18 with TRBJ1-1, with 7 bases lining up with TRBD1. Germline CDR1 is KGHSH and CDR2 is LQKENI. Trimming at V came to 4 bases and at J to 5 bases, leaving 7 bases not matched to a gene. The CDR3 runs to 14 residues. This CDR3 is CASSLRQGLTEAFF. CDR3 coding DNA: TGTGCCAGCTCACTGAGACAGGGCTTGACTGAAGCTTTCTTT.

The CDR3 coding sequence is TGTGCCAGCAGTACCTGGGGCAGGGGCACAAATGAGCAGTTCTTC. This gives the protein CASSTWGRGTNEQFF. This sequence joins TRBV27 and TRBJ2-1; D might be TRBD1 (6 bases). Trimming shortened V by 5 bases and J by 7 bases, and 18 bases separated the two germline ends. Germline loops: CDR1 MNHEY, CDR2 SMNVEV (reference sequence). The CDR3 is 15 residues long.

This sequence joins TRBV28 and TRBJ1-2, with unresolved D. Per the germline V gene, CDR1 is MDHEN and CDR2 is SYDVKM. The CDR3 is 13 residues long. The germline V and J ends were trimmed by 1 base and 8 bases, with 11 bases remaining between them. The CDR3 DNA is TGTGCCAGCAGTTTATACGGGCGTCAAGGCTACACCTTC. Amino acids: CASSLYGRQGYTF.

CDR3 DNA sequence: TGTGCCAGCAGCCCGGGACTTAACTATGGCTACACCTTC. Its protein product is CASSPGLNYGYTF. The rearrangement links TRBV13 to TRBJ1-2; tentative D call: TRBD1 (5 bases). The CDR3 consists of 13 residues. The V end lost 5 bases, the J end lost 1 base, and 8 bases lay between the germline ends. The germline V gene has CDR1 PRHDT and CDR2 FYEKMQ (reference sequence).

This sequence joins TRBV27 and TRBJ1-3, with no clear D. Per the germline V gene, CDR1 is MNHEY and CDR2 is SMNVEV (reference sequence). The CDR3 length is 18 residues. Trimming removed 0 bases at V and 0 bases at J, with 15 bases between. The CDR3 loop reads CASSLSSRLESSGNTIYF. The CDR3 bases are TGTGCCAGCAGTTTATCCTCGAGGCTTGAGAGCTCTGGAAACACCATATATTTT.